The 13 T cell receptor beta chains listed next were all sequenced from one sample in a study of OX40 agonist ivuxolimab in advanced cancers. TCRdb's table, derived via immunoSEQ multiplex PCR, lists solely in-frame clones and lacks some. This table holds thousands of clones, roughly 70% found once. The sample in question was CD4+ or CD8+ T cells sorted from blood, obtained in a trial of the OX40 agonist ivuxolimab. These receptors came from an adult with an advanced solid tumor such as melanoma, head and neck, liver or kidney cancer.

This clone is a singleton in its sample. This chain links TRBV6-5 with TRBJ2-7, with 11 bases aligning to TRBD2. The CDR3 consists of 16 residues. V lost 1 base and J lost 3; bases outside the gene matches: 5. From germline, CDR1 is MNHEY and CDR2 SVGAGI. The CDR3 nucleotides are TGTGCCAGCAGTTACTTGAGACTAGCGGGGATCTACGAGCAGTACTTC. It encodes CASSYLRLAGIYEQYF.

This clone was seen a few times. V and J are TRBV27 and TRBJ2-7; TRBD1 aligns across 10 bases. Germline values: CDR1 MNHEY, CDR2 SMNVEV (reference sequence). Unmatched junction bases numbered 4, after V lost 5 bases and J lost 3 bases. The CDR3 spans 14 residues. CDR3 in amino acids: CASSVRDRGYEQYF. The CDR3 nucleotides read TGTGCCAGCAGTGTCCGGGACAGGGGCTACGAGCAGTACTTC.

Here the CDR3 DNA reads TGTGCCAGCATCCCCCAGGGGGTATTCAATGAGCAGTTCTTC. Translation: CASIPQGVFNEQFF. This chain uses TRBV6-6 with TRBJ2-1; TRBD1 aligns across 7 bases. There are 14 residues in the CDR3. Germline V gene data show CDR1 as MNHNY and CDR2 as SVGAGI (reference sequence). V trimming: 7 bases; J trimming: 6 bases; junction bases outside the gene matches: 9.

The V gene is TRBV7-9, the J gene TRBJ1-6, with D hard to call. The germline V gene has CDR1 SEHNR and CDR2 FQNEAQ (reference sequence). With 5 bases removed from V and 4 bases from J, the gap between germline ends came to 18 bases. The CDR3 consists of 17 residues. The CDR3 loop reads CASSHPEKGGYNSPLHF. The CDR3 DNA is TGTGCCAGCAGCCACCCGGAGAAGGGAGGGTATAATTCACCCCTCCACTTT. Combining the CDR3 with reference TRBV7-9 and TRBJ1-6 gives the whole variable domain DTGVSQNPRHKITKRGQNVTFRCDPISEHNRLYWYRQTLGQGPEFLTYFQNEAQLEKSRLLSDRFSAERPKGSFSTLEIQRTEQGDSAMYLCASSHPEKGGYNSPLHFGNGTRLTVT.

V is TRBV4-1 and J is TRBJ2-5, with D unclear. Trimming cost V 4 bases and J 5 bases, with 17 bases left between them. Germline CDR1 and CDR2: MGHRA and YSYEKL. The CDR3 runs 15 residues. The DNA for the CDR3 is TGCGCCAGCAGCCCTTTAGCTTCAACTTGGGAGACCCAGTACTTC. Residues: CASSPLASTWETQYF.

The rearrangement uses TRBV6-1 and TRBJ1-2; weak D call: TRBD1 (5 bases). The CDR3 runs to 15 residues. V was clipped by 1 base and J by 4 bases, with 13 bases between them. Germline V gene data show CDR1 as MNHNS and CDR2 as SASEGT. The CDR3 DNA reads as TGTGCCAGCAGTGAAGGAATAGGCAGGGTCTATGGCTACACCTTC. It translates to CASSEGIGRVYGYTF.

J is TRBJ1-5 and V is TRBV30, with a weak D call TRBD1 (5 bases). CDR1 is GTSNPN, CDR2 SVGIG, per germline (reference sequence). The CDR3 spans 13 residues. The V gene lost 5 bases and the J gene lost 2 bases, with 10 bases spanning the gap. CDR3 sequence reads: CAWGGGGNQPQHF. CDR3 nucleotides: TGTGCCTGGGGTGGGGGGGGCAATCAGCCCCAGCATTTT.

The J gene is TRBJ1-1, the V gene TRBV11-3; no clear D. The CDR3 consists of 16 residues. Germline V gene sequence: CDR1 SGHNT, CDR2 YENEEA. Trimming cost V 4 bases and J 0 bases, with 15 bases left between them. The DNA for the CDR3 is TGTGCCAGCAGCTCGAACGGCGGGCTCATGAACACTGAAGCTTTCTTT. Translation gives CASSSNGGLMNTEAFF.

The V and J genes are TRBV7-9 and TRBJ1-2; 7 nucleotides match TRBD1. Per germline, CDR1 SEHNR and CDR2 FQNEAQ (reference sequence). After removal of 5 bases from V and 0 bases from J, the junction contained 18 bases not matched to a gene. There are 19 residues in the CDR3. CDR3 region: CASSTQRSTGAIANYGYTF. The CDR3 DNA reads TGTGCCAGCAGCACCCAGAGGAGTACAGGGGCCATAGCTAACTATGGCTACACCTTC.

This clone was detected only once. This sequence joins TRBV7-9 and TRBJ2-1, with a tentative D call TRBD1 (6 bases). Germline V gives CDR1 SEHNR, CDR2 FQNEAQ (reference sequence). The CDR3 extends over 15 amino acids. Trimming left V 5 bases short and J 9 bases short, with 20 bases between. This chain's CDR3 is CASSTIQGQSGEQFF. CDR3 coding DNA: TGTGCCAGCAGCACTATACAGGGTCAGTCGGGTGAGCAGTTCTTC.

This chain links TRBV25-1 with TRBJ2-1; D is unclear. With 2 bases removed from V and 4 bases from J, the gap between germline ends came to 21 bases. Per the germline V gene, CDR1 is MGHDK and CDR2 is SYGVNS. The CDR3 runs to 18 residues. CDR3 protein: CASSEPSLNGPRYNEQFF. The CDR3 DNA is TGTGCCAGCAGTGAACCATCCTTAAACGGGCCCCGATACAATGAGCAGTTCTTC.

This clone was detected only a few times. The chain joins TRBV27 to TRBJ1-5; 7 bases fit TRBD1. The length of the CDR3 is 16 residues. The J segment lost 0 bases and the V segment lost 8 bases, leaving 10 bases of the junction unmatched. The germline gives CDR1 MNHEY, CDR2 SMNVEV (reference sequence). The CDR3 DNA sequence: TGTGCCAGCGCCCCCGACAGGGCTCGTAGCAATCAGCCCCAGCATTTT. Its protein is CASAPDRARSNQPQHF.

The gene calls are TRBV27 and TRBJ2-5, with D tentatively TRBD2 (5 bases). With the DNA end fitting TRBJ2-7 better, the J assignment may be wrong. The germline V gene has CDR1 MNHEY and CDR2 SMNVEV (reference sequence). The length of the CDR3 is 15 residues. In nucleotides, the CDR3 is TGTGCCAGCAGTTTATGGCCTGGAGACTACTACGAGCAGTACTTC. As protein: CASSLWPGDYYEQYF.